The 16 T cell receptor beta chains presented below share a single source sample, sequenced in a study of T cell changes during pregnancy in multiple sclerosis. Repertoires were generated with immunoSEQ multiplex PCR, while TCRdb's copy carries only in-frame clones and drops some. The data hold tens of thousands of clones, with about 90% observed a single time. The sequencing here drew on CD4+ T cells from peripheral blood mononuclear cells, taken in the first trimester of pregnancy. All receptors come from a female donor in good health, enrolled as a control in a pregnancy study.

V usage is TRBV7-9 and J usage is TRBJ2-2, with a tentative D call TRBD1 (5 bases). The V end lost 10 bases, the J end lost 2 bases, and 17 bases lay between the germline ends. Looked up from germline, CDR1 is SEHNR and CDR2 is FQNEAQ (reference sequence). This CDR3 has 15 residues. The CDR3 reads CANPDGAGNTGELFF. CDR3 DNA: TGTGCCAATCCGGATGGGGCAGGCAACACCGGGGAGCTGTTTTTT.

The table lists this clone with a count of one. The chain has TRBV9 and TRBJ2-2, with 8 positions matching TRBD2. Germline values: CDR1 SGDLS, CDR2 YYNGEE. The CDR3 contains 20 residues. Unmatched junction bases numbered 15, after V lost 0 bases and J lost 2 bases. CDR3 coding DNA: TGTGCCAGCAGCGTAGTTCCCTTGGAGGCTAGCGGGTTTAACACCGGGGAGCTGTTTTTT. It translates to CASSVVPLEASGFNTGELFF.

The V call is TRBV7-2, the J call TRBJ2-2, with a tentative D call TRBD2 (5 bases). CDR1 is SGHTA, CDR2 FQGNSA, per germline. This CDR3 has 14 amino acids. Trimming removed 1 base from V and 4 bases from J, with 7 bases in between. The chain's CDR3 is CASSLGLTTGELFF. CDR3 DNA: TGTGCCAGCAGCTTAGGACTAACCACCGGGGAGCTGTTTTTT.

The V gene is TRBV5-1, the J gene TRBJ2-2; 7 bases line up with TRBD1. CDR3 size: 16 residues. Trimming removed 0 bases from V and 6 bases from J; junction bases left unmatched: 8. CDR1 is SGHRS and CDR2 is YFSETQ in the germline V gene. In DNA form, the CDR3 reads TGCGCCAGCAGCTTGGAGGGGGCAGGGGGAGCCGGGGAGCTGTTTTTT. Encoded protein: CASSLEGAGGAGELFF. The full variable domain, rest sourced from reference TRBV5-1 and TRBJ2-2, is KAGVTQTPRYLIKTRGQQVTLSCSPISGHRSVSWYQQTPGQGLQFLFEYFSETQRNKGNFPGRFSGRQFSNSRSEMNVSTLELGDSALYLCASSLEGAGGAGELFFGEGSRLTVL.

This chain links TRBV18 with TRBJ1-1; 8 nucleotides align to TRBD1. Germline V gene lookup returns CDR1 KGHSH and CDR2 LQKENI. With V trimmed by 3 bases and J by 12 bases, 9 bases remained unmatched. The CDR3 contains 13 residues. The CDR3 region is CASSPLGTGDPFF. DNA of the CDR3: TGTGCCAGCTCACCTCTCGGGACAGGCGACCCTTTCTTT.

The chain couples TRBV7-3 to TRBJ2-1, with D perhaps matching TRBD2 (7 bases). V dropped 5 bases and J dropped 8 bases, with 22 bases sitting between them. This CDR3 has 16 residues. The germline gives CDR1 SGHTA, CDR2 FQGTGA. The CDR3: CASSEFYGGPGDEQFF. CDR3 coding DNA: TGTGCCAGCAGCGAATTTTACGGGGGGCCAGGAGATGAGCAGTTCTTC.

This sequence joins TRBV15 and TRBJ2-7; D is possibly TRBD2 (5 bases). The CDR3 is made up of 15 amino acids. From germline, CDR1 is LNHNV and CDR2 YYDKDF (reference sequence). The germline V and J ends were trimmed by 0 bases and 6 bases, with 15 bases remaining between them. CDR3 in amino acids: CATSRDLGHSGEQYF. DNA of the CDR3: TGTGCCACCAGCAGAGATTTAGGGCACAGCGGCGAGCAGTACTTC.

This sequence joins TRBV27 and TRBJ1-1, with D perhaps matching TRBD1 (5 bases). V dropped 5 bases and J dropped 1 base, with 17 bases sitting between them. The germline gives CDR1 MNHEY, CDR2 SMNVEV (reference sequence). The CDR3 covers 16 residues. CDR3 region: CASSLSGPSKNTEAFF. DNA of the CDR3: TGTGCCAGCAGTCTCTCAGGGCCGTCCAAGAACACTGAAGCTTTCTTT.

This clone was detected only a few times. The chain is built from TRBV4-3 and TRBJ2-1; TRBD2 matches 9 bases. This CDR3 has 16 amino acids. The ends lost 1 base at V and 7 bases at J; junction bases unmatched: 8. CDR1 and CDR2 from the germline V gene are LGHNA and YSLEER. The CDR3 loop reads CASSQGGSGGDNEQFF. The CDR3 DNA sequence: TGCGCCAGCAGCCAAGGCGGTAGCGGGGGAGATAATGAGCAGTTCTTC.

The V call is TRBV6-1, the J call TRBJ1-2; weak D call: TRBD1 (5 bases). V lost 5 bases to trimming and J lost 6 bases, with 13 bases between them. This CDR3 contains 13 residues. Germline values: CDR1 MNHNS, CDR2 SASEGT. The DNA of the CDR3 is TGTGCCAGCAGTCCTTATGGGGGGAATGGCTACACCTTC. Amino acids: CASSPYGGNGYTF.

V gene TRBV5-5 combines with J gene TRBJ1-3; 7 nucleotides align to TRBD1. Germline-derived CDR1 and CDR2 are SGHKS and YYEKEE (reference sequence). The CDR3 has 15 amino acids. V gave up 4 bases and J gave up 2 bases; unmatched junction bases: 6. The CDR3, as DNA: TGTGCCAGCAGCGAGACAGGGAACGCTGGAAACACCATATATTTT. Its translation: CASSETGNAGNTIYF. Based on the CDR3 plus reference TRBV5-5 and TRBJ1-3, the full variable domain is DAGVTQSPTHLIKTRGQQVTLRCSPISGHKSVSWYQQVLGQGPQFIFQYYEKEERGRGNFPDRFSARQFPNYSSELNVNALLLGDSALYLCASSETGNAGNTIYFGEGSWLTVV.

This clone was found once. The chain recombines TRBV30 with TRBJ1-1; D is unresolved. The CDR3 length is 13 residues. Trimming took off 0 bases at V and 2 bases at J, with 7 bases between the two ends. Germline V lookup: CDR1 GTSNPN, CDR2 SVGIG (reference sequence). CDR3 nucleotide sequence: TGTGCCTGGAGTGTAAGAGAAAACACTGAAGCTTTCTTT. It is translated as CAWSVRENTEAFF.

The chain employs TRBV5-6 and TRBJ2-1; a possible D gene is TRBD1 (5 bases). The ends were cut back, 4 bases at V and 0 bases at J, with 23 bases in the middle. The CDR3 loop spans 19 amino acids. In germline, CDR1 is SGHDT, CDR2 YYEEEE. CDR3 nucleotides: TGTGCCAGCAGCGAAACCCTCGTAGGGGAATTTATCTCCTACAATGAGCAGTTCTTC. Protein product: CASSETLVGEFISYNEQFF.

V usage is TRBV10-2 and J usage is TRBJ2-3; no clear D. Germline V CDR1 and CDR2: WSHSY, SAAADI. V lost 1 base, J lost 6 bases, and 11 bases lay in between. The CDR3 extends over 14 amino acids. CDR3 residues: CASSEYRSRDTQYF. CDR3 coding DNA: TGCGCCAGCAGTGAGTATCGGTCCCGGGATACGCAGTATTTT.

V gene TRBV30 combines with J gene TRBJ1-5; D is possibly TRBD1 (5 bases). CDR1 and CDR2 (germline): GTSNPN, SVGIG (reference sequence). CDR3 size: 14 residues. With 3 bases removed from V and 4 bases from J, the gap between germline ends came to 13 bases. CDR3 amino acids: CAWSRALMNQPQHF. The CDR3 region has the DNA TGTGCCTGGAGCAGGGCCCTTATGAATCAGCCCCAGCATTTT.

This chain links TRBV9 with TRBJ1-1, with 7 bases that match TRBD1. Germline trimming cut 3 bases from V and 7 bases from J; bases unmatched to any gene: 12. The CDR3 covers 15 residues. The germline V gene encodes CDR1 SGDLS and CDR2 YYNGEE. The CDR3 here is CASSETPDRAREAFF. The CDR3 DNA reads as TGTGCCAGCAGCGAAACCCCCGACAGGGCTCGTGAAGCTTTCTTT.